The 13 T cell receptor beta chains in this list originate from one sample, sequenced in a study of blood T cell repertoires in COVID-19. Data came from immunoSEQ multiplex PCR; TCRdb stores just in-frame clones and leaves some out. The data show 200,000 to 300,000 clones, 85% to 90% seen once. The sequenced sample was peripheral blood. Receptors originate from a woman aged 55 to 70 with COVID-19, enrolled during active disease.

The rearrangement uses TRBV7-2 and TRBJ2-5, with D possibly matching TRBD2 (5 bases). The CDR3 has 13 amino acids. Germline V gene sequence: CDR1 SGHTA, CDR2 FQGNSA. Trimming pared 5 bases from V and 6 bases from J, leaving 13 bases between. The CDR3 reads CASSPPGGQTQYF. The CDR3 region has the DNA TGTGCCAGCAGCCCCCCAGGAGGCCAGACCCAGTACTTC. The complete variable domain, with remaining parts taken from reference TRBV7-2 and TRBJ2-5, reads GAGVSQSPSNKVTEKGKDVELRCDPISGHTALYWYRQSLGQGLEFLIYFQGNSAPDKSGLPSDRFSAERTGGSVSTLTIQRTQQEDSAVYLCASSPPGGQTQYFGPGTRLLVL.

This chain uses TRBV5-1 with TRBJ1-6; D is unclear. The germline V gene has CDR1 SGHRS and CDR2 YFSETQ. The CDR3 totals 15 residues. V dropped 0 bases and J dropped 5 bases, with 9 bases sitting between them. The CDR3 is CASSLGEGHNSPLHF. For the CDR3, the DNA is TGCGCCAGCAGCTTGGGGGAGGGCCATAATTCACCCCTCCACTTT.

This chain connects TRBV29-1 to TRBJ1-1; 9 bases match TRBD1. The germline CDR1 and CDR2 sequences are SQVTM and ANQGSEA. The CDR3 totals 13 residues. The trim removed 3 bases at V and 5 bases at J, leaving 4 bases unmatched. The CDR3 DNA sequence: TGCAGCGTTGATAGGGACAGGGAGACTGAAGCTTTCTTT. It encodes CSVDRDRETEAFF.

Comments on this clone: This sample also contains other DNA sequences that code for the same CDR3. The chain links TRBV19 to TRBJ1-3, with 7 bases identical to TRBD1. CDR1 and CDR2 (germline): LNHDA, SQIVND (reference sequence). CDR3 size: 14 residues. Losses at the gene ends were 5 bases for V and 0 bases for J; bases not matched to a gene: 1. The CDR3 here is CASSRQGSGNTIYF. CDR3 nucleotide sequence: TGTGCCAGTAGTCGACAGGGCTCTGGAAACACCATATATTTT. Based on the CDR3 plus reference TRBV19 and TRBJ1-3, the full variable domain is DGGITQSPKYLFRKEGQNVTLSCEQNLNHDAMYWYRQDPGQGLRLIYYSQIVNDFQKGDIAEGYSVSREKKESFPLTVTSAQKNPTAFYLCASSRQGSGNTIYFGEGSWLTVV.

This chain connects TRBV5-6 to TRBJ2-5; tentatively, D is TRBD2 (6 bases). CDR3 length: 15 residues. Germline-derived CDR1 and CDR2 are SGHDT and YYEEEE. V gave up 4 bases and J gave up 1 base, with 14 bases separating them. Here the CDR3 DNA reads TGTGCCAGCAGCCTATTGACGGGAGCCCAAGAGACCCAGTACTTC. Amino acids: CASSLLTGAQETQYF.

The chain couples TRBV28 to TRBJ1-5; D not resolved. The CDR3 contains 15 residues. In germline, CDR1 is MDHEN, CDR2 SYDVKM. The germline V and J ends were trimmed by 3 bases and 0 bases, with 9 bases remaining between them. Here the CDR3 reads CASSFPGISNQPQHF. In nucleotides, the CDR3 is TGTGCCAGCAGTTTTCCGGGGATTAGCAATCAGCCCCAGCATTTT.

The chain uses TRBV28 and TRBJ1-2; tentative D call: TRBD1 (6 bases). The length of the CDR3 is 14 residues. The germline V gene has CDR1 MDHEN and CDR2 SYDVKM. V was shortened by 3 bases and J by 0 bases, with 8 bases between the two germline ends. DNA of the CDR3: TGTGCCAGCAGTTTCAGGGGCGCTAACTATGGCTACACCTTC. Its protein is CASSFRGANYGYTF.

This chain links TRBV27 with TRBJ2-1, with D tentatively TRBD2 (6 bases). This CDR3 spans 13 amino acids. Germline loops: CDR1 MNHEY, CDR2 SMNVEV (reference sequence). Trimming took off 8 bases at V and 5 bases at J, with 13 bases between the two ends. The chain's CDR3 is CASLGLPHNEQFF. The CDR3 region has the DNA TGTGCCAGCTTGGGACTGCCCCACAATGAGCAGTTCTTC.

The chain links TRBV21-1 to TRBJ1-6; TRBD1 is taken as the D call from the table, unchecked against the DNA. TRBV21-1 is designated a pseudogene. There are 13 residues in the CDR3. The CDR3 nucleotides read TGTGCCAGCACCGACAGGTCCCGATCACCCCTCCACTTT. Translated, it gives CASTDRSRSPLHF.

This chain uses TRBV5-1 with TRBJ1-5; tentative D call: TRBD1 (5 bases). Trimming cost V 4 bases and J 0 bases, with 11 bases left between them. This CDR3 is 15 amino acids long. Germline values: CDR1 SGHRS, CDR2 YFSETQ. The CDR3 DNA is TGCGCCAGCAGCGAGGCGGGGGTTAGCAATCAGCCCCAGCATTTT. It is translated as CASSEAGVSNQPQHF.

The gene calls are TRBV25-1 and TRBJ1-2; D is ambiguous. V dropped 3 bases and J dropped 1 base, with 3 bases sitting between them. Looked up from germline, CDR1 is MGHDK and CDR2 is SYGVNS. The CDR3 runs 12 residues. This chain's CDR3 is CASSDFNYGYTF. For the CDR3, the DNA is TGTGCCAGCAGTGACTTTAACTATGGCTACACCTTC.

The CDR3 spells CASSLGAGVGDTQYF. The DNA for the CDR3 is TGTGCCAGCAGCTTAGGAGCGGGAGTCGGAGATACGCAGTATTTT. The V call is TRBV7-2, the J call TRBJ2-3; TRBD2 matches 8 bases. V lost 1 base to trimming and J lost 5 bases; unmatched junction nucleotides: 5. Germline V gene data show CDR1 as SGHTA and CDR2 as FQGNSA. This CDR3 has 15 amino acids.

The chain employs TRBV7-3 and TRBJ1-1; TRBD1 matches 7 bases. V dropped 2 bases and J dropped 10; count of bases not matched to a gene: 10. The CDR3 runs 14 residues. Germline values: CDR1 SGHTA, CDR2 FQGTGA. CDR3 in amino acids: CASSLRPGQAGAFF. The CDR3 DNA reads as TGTGCCAGCAGCTTACGACCTGGACAGGCTGGAGCTTTCTTT.